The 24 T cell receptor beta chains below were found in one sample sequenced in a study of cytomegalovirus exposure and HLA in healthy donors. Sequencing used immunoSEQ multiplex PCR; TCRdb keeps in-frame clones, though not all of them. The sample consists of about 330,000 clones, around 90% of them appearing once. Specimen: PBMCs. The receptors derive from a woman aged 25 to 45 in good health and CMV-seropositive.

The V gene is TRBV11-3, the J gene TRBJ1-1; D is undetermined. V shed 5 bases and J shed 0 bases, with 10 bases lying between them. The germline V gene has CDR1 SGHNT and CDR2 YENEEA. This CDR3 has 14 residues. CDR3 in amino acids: CASSRGGMNTEAFF. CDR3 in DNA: TGTGCCAGCAGCCGCGGAGGGATGAACACTGAAGCTTTCTTT. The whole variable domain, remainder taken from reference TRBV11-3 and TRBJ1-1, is EAGVVQSPRYKIIEKKQPVAFWCNPISGHNTLYWYLQNLGQGPELLIRYENEEAVDDSQLPKDRFSAERLKGVDSTLKIQPAELGDSAVYLCASSRGGMNTEAFFGQGTRLTVV.

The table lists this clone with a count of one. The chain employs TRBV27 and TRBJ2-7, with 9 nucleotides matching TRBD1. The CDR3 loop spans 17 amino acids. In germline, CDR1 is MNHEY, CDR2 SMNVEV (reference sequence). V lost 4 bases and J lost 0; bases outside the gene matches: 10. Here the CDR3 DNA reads TGTGCCAGCAGTTCAATCACCGGGACAGGGCTCTCCTACGAGCAGTACTTC. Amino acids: CASSSITGTGLSYEQYF.

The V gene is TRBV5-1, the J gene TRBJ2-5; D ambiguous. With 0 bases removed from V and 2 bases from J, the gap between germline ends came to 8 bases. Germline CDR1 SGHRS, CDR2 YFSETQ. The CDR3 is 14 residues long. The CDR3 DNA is TGCGCCAGCAGCTTGGAGCACAGTCAAGAGACCCAGTACTTC. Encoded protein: CASSLEHSQETQYF.

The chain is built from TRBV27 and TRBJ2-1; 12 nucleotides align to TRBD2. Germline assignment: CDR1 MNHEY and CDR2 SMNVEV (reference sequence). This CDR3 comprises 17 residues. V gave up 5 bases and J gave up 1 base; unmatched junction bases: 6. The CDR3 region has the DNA TGTGCCAGCAGTCCCAGACTAGCGGGAGCGTCCTACAATGAGCAGTTCTTC. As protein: CASSPRLAGASYNEQFF.

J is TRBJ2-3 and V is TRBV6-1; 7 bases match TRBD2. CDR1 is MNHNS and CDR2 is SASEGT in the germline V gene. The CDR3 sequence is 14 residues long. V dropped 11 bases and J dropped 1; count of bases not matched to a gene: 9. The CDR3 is CAGSTSPRTDTQYF. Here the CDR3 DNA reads TGTGCCGGATCGACTAGCCCTCGCACAGATACGCAGTATTTT.

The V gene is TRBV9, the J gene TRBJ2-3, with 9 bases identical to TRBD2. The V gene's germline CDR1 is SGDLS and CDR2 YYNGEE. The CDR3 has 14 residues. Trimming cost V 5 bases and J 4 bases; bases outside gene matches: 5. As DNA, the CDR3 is TGTGCCAGCAGTCTAGCGGGGCTGGCAGATACGCAGTATTTT. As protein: CASSLAGLADTQYF.

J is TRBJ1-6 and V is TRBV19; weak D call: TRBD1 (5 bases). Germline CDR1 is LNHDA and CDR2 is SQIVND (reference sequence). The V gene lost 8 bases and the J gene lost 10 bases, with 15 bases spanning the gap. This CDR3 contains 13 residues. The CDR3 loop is CASDQGWGSPLHF. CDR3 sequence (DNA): TGTGCCAGTGATCAAGGATGGGGCTCACCCCTCCACTTT.

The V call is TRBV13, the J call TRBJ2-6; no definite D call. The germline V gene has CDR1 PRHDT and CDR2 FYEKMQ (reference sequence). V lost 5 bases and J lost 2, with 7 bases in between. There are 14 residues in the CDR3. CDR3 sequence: CASSTKTGANVLTF. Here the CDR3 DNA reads TGTGCCAGCAGCACTAAAACTGGGGCCAACGTCCTGACTTTC.

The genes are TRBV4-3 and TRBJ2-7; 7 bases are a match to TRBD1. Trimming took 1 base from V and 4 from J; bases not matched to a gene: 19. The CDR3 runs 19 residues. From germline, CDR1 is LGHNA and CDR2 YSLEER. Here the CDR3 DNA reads TGCGCCAGCAGCCAAGGGTCCACTTACAGGGGCAGTGATGTATACGAGCAGTACTTC. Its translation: CASSQGSTYRGSDVYEQYF.

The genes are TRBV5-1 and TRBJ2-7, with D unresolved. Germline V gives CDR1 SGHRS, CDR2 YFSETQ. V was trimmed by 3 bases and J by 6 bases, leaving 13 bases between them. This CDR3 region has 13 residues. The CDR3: CASSYGSLGEQYF. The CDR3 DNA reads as TGCGCCAGCAGCTACGGGTCTTTAGGCGAGCAGTACTTC.

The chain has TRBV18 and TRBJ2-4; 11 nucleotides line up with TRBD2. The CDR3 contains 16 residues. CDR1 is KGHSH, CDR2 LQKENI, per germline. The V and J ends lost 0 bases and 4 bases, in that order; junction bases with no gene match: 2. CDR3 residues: CASSPPPSGGKNIQYF. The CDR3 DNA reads TGTGCCAGCTCACCACCGCCTAGCGGGGGGAAAAACATTCAGTACTTC.

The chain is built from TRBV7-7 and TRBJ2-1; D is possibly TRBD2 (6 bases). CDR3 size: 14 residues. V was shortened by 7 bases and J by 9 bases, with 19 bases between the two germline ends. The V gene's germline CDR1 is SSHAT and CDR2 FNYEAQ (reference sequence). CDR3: CASIGGQGGGEQFF. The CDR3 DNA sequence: TGTGCCAGCATAGGTGGCCAGGGAGGCGGTGAGCAGTTCTTC.

CDR3 coding DNA: TGTGCCAGCAGCTCCCCAAGGGGCGGCCACTACGAGCAGTACTTC. This codes for CASSSPRGGHYEQYF. The genes are TRBV11-1 and TRBJ2-7; D is perhaps TRBD1 (5 bases). This CDR3 has 15 amino acids. The V end was cut by 4 bases, the J end by 3 bases, with 16 bases between. Per germline, CDR1 SGHAT and CDR2 FQDESV (reference sequence).

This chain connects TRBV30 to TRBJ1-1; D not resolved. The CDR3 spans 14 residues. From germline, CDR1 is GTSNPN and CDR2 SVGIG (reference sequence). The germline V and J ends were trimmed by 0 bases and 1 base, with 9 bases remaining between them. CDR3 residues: CAWSVEFANTEAFF. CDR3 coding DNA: TGTGCCTGGAGTGTTGAGTTCGCGAACACTGAAGCTTTCTTT.

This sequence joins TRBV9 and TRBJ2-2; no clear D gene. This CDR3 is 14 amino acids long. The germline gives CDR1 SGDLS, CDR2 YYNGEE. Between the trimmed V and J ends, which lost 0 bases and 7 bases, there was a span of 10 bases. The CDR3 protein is CASSVGGLDGELFF. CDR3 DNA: TGTGCCAGCAGCGTAGGAGGCTTGGACGGGGAGCTGTTTTTT.

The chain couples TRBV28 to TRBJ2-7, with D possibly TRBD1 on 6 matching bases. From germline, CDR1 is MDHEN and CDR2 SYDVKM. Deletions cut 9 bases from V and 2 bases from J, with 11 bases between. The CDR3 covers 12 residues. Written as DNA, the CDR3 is TGTGCCAGTAACAGGGTCACCTACGAGCAGTACTTC. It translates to CASNRVTYEQYF.

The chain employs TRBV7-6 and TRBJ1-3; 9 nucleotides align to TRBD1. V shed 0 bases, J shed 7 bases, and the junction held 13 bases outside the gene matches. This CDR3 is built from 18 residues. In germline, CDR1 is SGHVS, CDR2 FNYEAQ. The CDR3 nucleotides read TGTGCCAGCAGCTTAGCGGAGACAGGGGGGCTTATGTGGAACACCATATATTTT. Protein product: CASSLAETGGLMWNTIYF.

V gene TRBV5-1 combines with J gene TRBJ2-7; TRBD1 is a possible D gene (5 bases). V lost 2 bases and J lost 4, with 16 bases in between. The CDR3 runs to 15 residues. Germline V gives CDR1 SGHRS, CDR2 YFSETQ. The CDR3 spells CASSFLTGSGYEQYF. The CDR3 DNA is TGCGCCAGCAGCTTTTTAACCGGCTCAGGGTACGAGCAGTACTTC.

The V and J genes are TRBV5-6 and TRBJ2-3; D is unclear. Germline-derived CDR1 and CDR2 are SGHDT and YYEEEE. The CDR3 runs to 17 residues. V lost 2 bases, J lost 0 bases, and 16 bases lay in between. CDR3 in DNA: TGTGCCAGCAGCTTCACCCCTTCGACGGGTAGCACAGATACGCAGTATTTT. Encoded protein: CASSFTPSTGSTDTQYF.

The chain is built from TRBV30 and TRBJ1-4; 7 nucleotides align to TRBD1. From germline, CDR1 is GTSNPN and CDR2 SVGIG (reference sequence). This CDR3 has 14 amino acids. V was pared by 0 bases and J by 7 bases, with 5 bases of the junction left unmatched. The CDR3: CAWSVLGQPEKLFF. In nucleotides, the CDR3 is TGTGCCTGGAGTGTACTGGGACAGCCTGAAAAACTGTTTTTT.

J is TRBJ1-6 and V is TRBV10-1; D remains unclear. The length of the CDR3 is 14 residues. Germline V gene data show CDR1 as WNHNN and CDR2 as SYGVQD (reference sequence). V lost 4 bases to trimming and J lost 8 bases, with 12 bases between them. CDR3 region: CASSAPFRDSPLHF. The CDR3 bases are TGCGCCAGCAGTGCTCCGTTTAGGGATTCACCCCTCCACTTT.

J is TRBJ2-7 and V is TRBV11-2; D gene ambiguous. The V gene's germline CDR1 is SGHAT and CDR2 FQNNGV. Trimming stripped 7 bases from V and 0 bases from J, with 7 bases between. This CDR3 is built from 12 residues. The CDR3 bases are TGTGCCAGCAAGACTTTCTCCTACGAGCAGTACTTC. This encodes CASKTFSYEQYF.

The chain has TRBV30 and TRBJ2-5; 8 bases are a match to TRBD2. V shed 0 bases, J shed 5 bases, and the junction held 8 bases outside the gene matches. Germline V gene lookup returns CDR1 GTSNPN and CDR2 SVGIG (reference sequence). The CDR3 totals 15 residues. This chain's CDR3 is CAWSVLGRAGETQYF. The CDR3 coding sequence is TGTGCCTGGAGTGTACTCGGGAGGGCCGGGGAGACCCAGTACTTC.

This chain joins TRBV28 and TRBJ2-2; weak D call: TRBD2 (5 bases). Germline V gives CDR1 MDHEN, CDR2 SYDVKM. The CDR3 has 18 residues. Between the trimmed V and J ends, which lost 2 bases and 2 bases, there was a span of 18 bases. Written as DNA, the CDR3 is TGTGCCAGCAGTTTAGGTGCGGTCGTCGGGGTAAACACCGGGGAGCTGTTTTTT. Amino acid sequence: CASSLGAVVGVNTGELFF. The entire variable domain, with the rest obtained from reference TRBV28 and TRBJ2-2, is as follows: DVKVTQSSRYLVKRTGEKVFLECVQDMDHENMFWYRQDPGLGLRLIYFSYDVKMKEKGDIPEGYSVSREKKERFSLILESASTNQTSMYLCASSLGAVVGVNTGELFFGEGSRLTVL.